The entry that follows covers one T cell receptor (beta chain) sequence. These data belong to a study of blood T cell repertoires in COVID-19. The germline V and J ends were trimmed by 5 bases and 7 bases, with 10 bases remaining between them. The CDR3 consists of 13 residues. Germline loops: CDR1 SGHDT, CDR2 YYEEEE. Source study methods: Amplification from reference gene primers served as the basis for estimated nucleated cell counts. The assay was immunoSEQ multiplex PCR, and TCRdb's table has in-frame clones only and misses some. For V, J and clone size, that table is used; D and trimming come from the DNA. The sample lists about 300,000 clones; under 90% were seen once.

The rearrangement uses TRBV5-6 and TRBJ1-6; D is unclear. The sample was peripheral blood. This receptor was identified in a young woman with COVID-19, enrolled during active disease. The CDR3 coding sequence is TGTGCCAGCAGTCTAGGATGGAATTCACCCCTCCACTTT. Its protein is CASSLGWNSPLHF. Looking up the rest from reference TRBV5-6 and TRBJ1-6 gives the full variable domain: DAGVTQSPTHLIKTRGQQVTLRCSPKSGHDTVSWYQQALGQGPQFIFQYYEEEERQRGNFPDRFSGHQFPNYSSELNVNALLLGDSALYLCASSLGWNSPLHFGNGTRLTVT.